Following are 27 T cell receptor beta chains from one sample sequenced in a study of T cells in women clearing cervical HPV infection. Only in-frame clones appear in the TCRdb table, and some are missing; sequencing was by immunoSEQ multiplex PCR. Seen in this sample are 30,000 to 35,000 clones; the ten most common clones hold 4.2%. Sequencing was performed on blood buffy coat. These receptors were obtained from a woman aged 18-70 years with a cervical HPV16 infection that either progressed to CIN3+ or cleared (not recorded which).

Note on this clone: Sequencing ends 3 residues short of the CDR3 end; the germline J gene provides the rest. V and J are TRBV18 and TRBJ2-1; TRBD2 might be the D (5 bases). Trimming took 6 bases from V and 9 from J, leaving 15 bases between them. This CDR3 region has 13 residues. Germline CDR1 reads KGHSH; CDR2 reads LQKENI. CDR3 region: CASSPGFLGEQFF. Partial CDR3 DNA: TGTGCCAGCTCCCCGGGGTTTTTGGGTGAG.

On this clone: The read finishes 3 residues shy of the CDR3 end, and the germline J gene is used to complete it. The chain is built from TRBV28 and TRBJ2-1, with 8 bases aligning to TRBD2. The CDR3 consists of 15 residues. CDR1 and CDR2 from the germline V gene are MDHEN and SYDVKM. V shed 6 bases, J shed 8 bases, and the junction held 12 bases outside the gene matches. The CDR3 loop is CASRARRGRFDEQFF. The DNA read from the CDR3 is TGTGCCAGCAGGGCACGGCGCGGGAGGTTCGATGAG.

A note on this clone: The CDR3 end is not reached by the read, which stops 3 residues before it; the germline J gene fills it in. Within the sample, other DNA sequences also encode this same CDR3. This rearrangement joins TRBV29-1 to TRBJ1-1; the D gene is possibly TRBD1 (5 bases). Germline V gene lookup returns CDR1 SQVTM and CDR2 ANQGSEA. V gave up 7 bases and J gave up 1 base, with 13 bases separating them. This CDR3 is 13 amino acids long. Here the CDR3 reads CSGQGFENTEAFF. Partial CDR3 DNA: TGCAGCGGGCAGGGCTTTGAGAACACTGAA.

Turning to this clone: The read is 3 residues too short to cover the CDR3 end, so that end is filled in from the germline J gene. The V and J genes are TRBV19 and TRBJ2-4; possible D gene TRBD2, 5 bases. Trimming removed 11 bases from V and 0 bases from J, with 8 bases in between. This CDR3 is 12 amino acids long. Germline values: CDR1 LNHDA, CDR2 SQIVND (reference sequence). The CDR3 is CAVGLAKNIQYF. The sequenced part of the CDR3 DNA is TGTGCCGTCGGACTAGCCAAAAACATT.

The CDR3 bases that were read are TGTGCCAGCAGCCGGACTAGCGGGGACTACGAG. Its protein product is CASSRTSGDYE. The whole CDR3 is CASSRTSGDYEQYF. The V and J genes are TRBV9 and TRBJ2-7; 12 positions match TRBD2. The read ends 3 residues before the CDR3 terminus; that terminus is restored from the germline J gene. V trimming: 4 bases; J trimming: 3 bases; junction bases outside the gene matches: 2. The CDR3 length is 14 residues. The germline V gene has CDR1 SGDLS and CDR2 YYNGEE.

Regarding this clone: The CDR3 goes on 3 residues after the read ends, and that part is filled in from the germline J gene. The rearrangement uses TRBV12-5 and TRBJ2-3; D unresolved. Germline loops: CDR1 LGHNT, CDR2 FRNRAP. The V gene lost 1 base and the J gene lost 5 bases, with 10 bases spanning the gap. CDR3 length: 14 amino acids. Incomplete CDR3 DNA: TGTGCTAGTGGTTTGGGGCGGTATCAAGATACG. Its translation: CASGLGRYQDT. The entire CDR3 protein reads CASGLGRYQDTQYF.

On this clone: The CDR3 goes on 3 residues after the read ends, and that part is filled in from the germline J gene. The V and J genes are TRBV5-6 and TRBJ1-6, with a tentative D call TRBD1 (6 bases). V lost 1 base, J lost 10 bases, and 15 bases lay in between. CDR1 and CDR2 (germline): SGHDT, YYEEEE. The CDR3 is made up of 15 amino acids. CDR3 region: CASSLWGQGNSPLHF. CDR3 DNA, as far as it was read: TGTGCCAGCAGCTTGTGGGGGCAGGGGAACTCACCC. Drawing the rest from reference TRBV5-6 and TRBJ1-6, the complete variable domain is DAGVTQSPTHLIKTRGQQVTLRCSPKSGHDTVSWYQQALGQGPQFIFQYYEEEERQRGNFPDRFSGHQFPNYSSELNVNALLLGDSALYLCASSLWGQGNSPLHFGNGTRLTVT.

Regarding this clone: The read stops 3 residues short of the end of the CDR3; the missing end is completed from the germline J gene. This rearrangement joins TRBV13 to TRBJ1-4; 9 nucleotides match TRBD1. This CDR3 has 16 residues. V shed 7 bases, J shed 3 bases, and the junction held 9 bases outside the gene matches. CDR1 and CDR2 from the germline V gene are PRHDT and FYEKMQ (reference sequence). CDR3: CASMNRGLGANEKLFF. Incomplete CDR3 DNA: TGTGCCAGCATGAACAGGGGGCTAGGTGCTAATGAAAAA.

On this clone itself: The sequenced fragment ends 3 residues before the CDR3 boundary, so the rest is inferred from the germline J gene. The J gene is TRBJ2-1, the V gene TRBV30; 8 bases agree with TRBD1. CDR3 length: 16 amino acids. The V gene's germline CDR1 is GTSNPN and CDR2 SVGIG (reference sequence). With 1 base clipped from V and 1 base from J, the junction kept 6 bases outside the gene matches. This CDR3 reads CAWSAGQGISYNEQFF. The DNA read from the CDR3 is TGTGCCTGGAGTGCCGGACAGGGAATTTCCTACAATGAG.

Details on this clone: The sequence runs out 3 residues before the end of the CDR3; the remainder is reconstructed from the germline J gene. The V gene is TRBV19, the J gene TRBJ1-3, with 8 bases that match TRBD1. CDR3 size: 15 residues. V lost 3 bases to trimming and J lost 3 bases; unmatched junction nucleotides: 4. Germline CDR1 and CDR2: LNHDA and SQIVND (reference sequence). The covered CDR3 bases are TGTGCCAGTAGTATGACAGGGGAGCGTGGAAACACC. Its translation is CASSMTGERGNT. Given in full, the CDR3 is CASSMTGERGNTIYF.

Details on this clone: The sequenced fragment ends 3 residues before the CDR3 boundary, so the rest is inferred from the germline J gene. The rearrangement joins TRBV20-1 to TRBJ2-3; 12 bases agree with TRBD2. The CDR3 has 15 residues. Germline lookup yields CDR1 DFQATT and CDR2 SNEGSKA (reference sequence). V trimming: 1 base; J trimming: 5 bases; junction bases outside the gene matches: 4. The CDR3: CSARGLAGEVDTQYF. The DNA read from the CDR3 is TGCAGTGCTAGAGGACTAGCGGGAGAGGTAGATACG.

On this clone: The DNA ends 3 residues before the CDR3 does, and the rest of the CDR3 is filled in from the germline J gene. The rearrangement links TRBV24-1 to TRBJ1-5, with no clear D. Germline CDR1 is KGHDR and CDR2 is SFDVKD. V shed 2 bases and J shed 4 bases, with 2 bases lying between them. This CDR3 spans 12 amino acids. The CDR3 is CATSDSNQPQHF. CDR3 bases read: TGTGCCACCAGTGATTCAAATCAGCCC.

For this clone: The read falls 3 residues short of the CDR3 end, and the missing part is taken from the germline J gene. The rearrangement links TRBV27 to TRBJ1-1; tentatively, D is TRBD1 (6 bases). Trimming left V 3 bases short and J 2 bases short, with 7 bases between. Germline loops: CDR1 MNHEY, CDR2 SMNVEV (reference sequence). The CDR3 runs to 13 residues. The CDR3 region is CASSLGQNTEAFF. The CDR3 DNA, read in part, is TGTGCCAGCAGTTTGGGACAAAACACTGAA.

In regard to this clone: From the germline J gene comes the end of the CDR3, since the read stops 3 residues before it. The rearrangement links TRBV29-1 to TRBJ1-5; possibly TRBD1 for D (5 bases). The CDR3 covers 14 residues. Germline CDR1 reads SQVTM; CDR2 reads ANQGSEA. Between the trimmed V and J ends, which lost 4 bases and 6 bases, there was a span of 16 bases. The CDR3 loop reads CSVGGNGNSQPQHF. The covered CDR3 bases are TGCAGCGTTGGGGGCAACGGGAACAGTCAGCCC.

Comment on this clone: The CDR3 end lies 3 residues beyond the end of the read and is filled in from the germline J gene. The J gene is TRBJ2-2, the V gene TRBV30; D is uncertain. V was clipped by 0 bases and J by 1 base, with 6 bases between them. Per germline, CDR1 GTSNPN and CDR2 SVGIG (reference sequence). CDR3 size: 14 residues. Here the CDR3 reads CAWSVRLNTGELFF. Incomplete CDR3 DNA: TGTGCCTGGAGTGTCAGGCTGAACACCGGGGAG.

On this clone: The CDR3 goes on 3 residues after the read ends, and that part is filled in from the germline J gene. The rearrangement uses TRBV7-3 and TRBJ2-7; 10 bases match TRBD2. This CDR3 has 14 residues. Per the germline V gene, CDR1 is SGHTA and CDR2 is FQGTGA. V lost 4 bases and J lost 6; bases outside the gene matches: 6. CDR3 DNA (partial): TGTGCCAGCAGCTCCGGGACTAGCGAGACCGAG. This gives the protein CASSSGTSETE. Given in full, the CDR3 is CASSSGTSETEQYF.

As to this clone: The CDR3 end falls 3 residues outside the read, so it is completed with the germline J gene. J is TRBJ1-5 and V is TRBV2; 8 bases align to TRBD1. CDR1 and CDR2 from the germline V gene are SNHLY and FYNNEI. V was clipped by 8 bases and J by 6 bases; unmatched bases: 6. CDR3 length: 13 residues. The covered CDR3 bases are TGTGCCAGCCATGACAGGGGAGGTCAGCCC. It specifies CASHDRGGQP. The CDR3 reads in full as CASHDRGGQPQHF.

A word on this clone: Read coverage stops 3 residues before the CDR3 terminus; the germline J gene supplies the remainder. The chain is built from TRBV5-1 and TRBJ1-5; 7 bases map to TRBD1. Germline V gene lookup returns CDR1 SGHRS and CDR2 YFSETQ. CDR3 length: 14 amino acids. V trimming: 5 bases; J trimming: 7 bases; junction bases outside the gene matches: 9. CDR3 protein: CASRIDREGQPQHF. The CDR3 bases that were read are TGCGCCAGCAGAATCGACAGGGAGGGACAGCCC. The full variable domain, rest sourced from reference TRBV5-1 and TRBJ1-5, is KAGVTQTPRYLIKTRGQQVTLSCSPISGHRSVSWYQQTPGQGLQFLFEYFSETQRNKGNFPGRFSGRQFSNSRSEMNVSTLELGDSALYLCASRIDREGQPQHFGDGTRLSIL.

For this clone: The sequenced fragment ends 3 residues before the CDR3 boundary, so the rest is inferred from the germline J gene. This chain connects TRBV19 to TRBJ1-1; possibly TRBD1 for D (5 bases). The CDR3 has 15 amino acids. The germline gives CDR1 LNHDA, CDR2 SQIVND (reference sequence). Trimming stripped 7 bases from V and 0 bases from J, with 15 bases between. Partial CDR3 DNA: TGTGCCAGTACCGGAGCTCTGACAGTGAACACTGAA. This encodes CASTGALTVNTE. The complete CDR3 protein is CASTGALTVNTEAFF.

Turning to this clone: Read coverage stops 3 residues before the CDR3 terminus; the germline J gene supplies the remainder. The V gene is TRBV24-1, the J gene TRBJ2-3; 11 positions agree with TRBD2. The CDR3 has 15 residues. Trimming cost V 9 bases and J 4 bases; bases outside gene matches: 8. Looked up from germline, CDR1 is KGHDR and CDR2 is SFDVKD. The covered CDR3 bases are TGTGCCACCTCAACTAGCGGGAGTCCCTCAGATACG. Protein: CATSTSGSPSDT. The complete CDR3 sequence is CATSTSGSPSDTQYF.

As for this clone: The read falls 3 residues short of the CDR3 end, and the missing part is taken from the germline J gene. This chain links TRBV2 with TRBJ2-2, with 7 bases identical to TRBD1. Germline CDR1 and CDR2: SNHLY and FYNNEI. The CDR3 contains 17 residues. V was pared by 4 bases and J by 4 bases, with 12 bases of the junction left unmatched. CDR3 amino acids: CASSGTPGTVSTGELFF. Partial CDR3 DNA: TGTGCCAGCAGTGGGACCCCAGGGACAGTAAGCACCGGGGAG.

Note on this clone: Read coverage stops 3 residues before the CDR3 terminus; the germline J gene supplies the remainder. The V call is TRBV2, the J call TRBJ1-5; no clear D. CDR3 size: 13 residues. Germline CDR1 is SNHLY and CDR2 is FYNNEI. The ends were cut back, 6 bases at V and 2 bases at J, with 8 bases in the middle. CDR3 bases read: TGTGCCAGCAGGACCCGGGGCAATCAGCCC. Its protein is CASRTRGNQP. The CDR3 in full is CASRTRGNQPQHF. The whole variable domain, filled in from reference TRBV2 and TRBJ1-5, reads EPEVTQTPSHQVTQMGQEVILRCVPISNHLYFYWYRQILGQKVEFLVSFYNNEISEKSEIFDDQFSVERPDGSNFTLKIRSTKLEDSAMYFCASRTRGNQPQHFGDGTRLSIL.

Note on this clone: The CDR3 end is not reached by the read, which stops 3 residues before it; the germline J gene fills it in. The rearrangement uses TRBV10-3 and TRBJ2-7; 13 bases agree with TRBD2. V gave up 5 bases and J gave up 5 bases; unmatched junction bases: 3. Germline CDR1 and CDR2: ENHRY and SYGVKD. This CDR3 has 14 residues. The CDR3 protein is CAISSGTSGDEQYF. The CDR3 bases that were read are TGTGCCATCAGTTCCGGGACTAGCGGGGACGAG.

For this clone: The read stops 3 residues short of the end of the CDR3; the missing end is completed from the germline J gene. The chain recombines TRBV19 with TRBJ1-1; D gene ambiguous. The CDR3 is 12 amino acids. CDR1 is LNHDA, CDR2 SQIVND, per germline (reference sequence). V shed 3 bases and J shed 2 bases, with 4 bases lying between them. The CDR3 sequence: CASSISNTEAFF. The CDR3 bases that were read are TGTGCCAGTAGTATTTCAAACACTGAA.

Remarks on this clone: The read falls 3 residues short of the CDR3 end, and the missing part is taken from the germline J gene. The V gene is TRBV12-3 or TRBV12-4, the J gene TRBJ1-2; the match to TRBD1 covers 7 bases. This CDR3 is 15 amino acids long. Germline trimming cut 6 bases from V and 6 bases from J; bases unmatched to any gene: 13. The CDR3 protein is CASSRLLGGADGYTF. CDR3 DNA, as far as it was read: TGTGCCAGCAGCAGACTACTAGGGGGCGCGGATGGC.

As concerns this clone: The read finishes 3 residues shy of the CDR3 end, and the germline J gene is used to complete it. The V call is TRBV20-1, the J call TRBJ2-7; D ambiguous. The germline V gene has CDR1 DFQATT and CDR2 SNEGSKA (reference sequence). Trimming pared 0 bases from V and 6 bases from J, leaving 18 bases between. This CDR3 is built from 15 residues. CDR3 region: CSARDAGSDMSEQYF. The sequenced part of the CDR3 DNA is TGCAGTGCTAGAGATGCAGGTTCCGACATGAGCGAG.

A word on this clone: The CDR3 end lies 3 residues beyond the end of the read and is filled in from the germline J gene. The chain has TRBV20-1 and TRBJ2-7; 9 nucleotides match TRBD2. After removal of 4 bases from V and 0 bases from J, the junction contained 4 bases not matched to a gene. Germline V CDR1 and CDR2: DFQATT, SNEGSKA (reference sequence). This CDR3 has 14 residues. Partial CDR3 DNA: TGCAGTGCTAACGGCGGGGGGGACTCCTACGAG. Encoded protein: CSANGGGDSYE. In full, the CDR3 is CSANGGGDSYEQYF.